The clone carrying this T cell receptor (beta chain) was observed a few times. The TCRbeta library was prepared with unique molecular identifiers. TCRdb independently ran MiXCR on the PCR reads; one entry per CDR3 protein. This table holds about 90,000 distinct CDR3 sequences, roughly 7.7% found once. The sample comes from a study of T-cell reconstitution after alpha-beta-depleted transplantation in children. The CDR3 runs to 14 residues. J gave up 4 bases and V 4 bases, and 6 bases lay outside the gene matches. The V gene's germline CDR1 is SGHAT and CDR2 FQNNGV. The chain is built from TRBV11-2 and TRBJ2-7; TRBD2 aligns across 8 bases. Source: PBMCs from the stem cell graft donor, taken from the stem cell graft. The sequence derives from a human donor who donated a stem cell graft to a child with congenital amegakaryocytic thrombocytopenia. CDR3 in amino acids: CASSSSGGGYEQYF. The CDR3 region has the DNA TGTGCCAGCAGCTCGAGCGGGGGAGGGTACGAGCAGTACTTC.